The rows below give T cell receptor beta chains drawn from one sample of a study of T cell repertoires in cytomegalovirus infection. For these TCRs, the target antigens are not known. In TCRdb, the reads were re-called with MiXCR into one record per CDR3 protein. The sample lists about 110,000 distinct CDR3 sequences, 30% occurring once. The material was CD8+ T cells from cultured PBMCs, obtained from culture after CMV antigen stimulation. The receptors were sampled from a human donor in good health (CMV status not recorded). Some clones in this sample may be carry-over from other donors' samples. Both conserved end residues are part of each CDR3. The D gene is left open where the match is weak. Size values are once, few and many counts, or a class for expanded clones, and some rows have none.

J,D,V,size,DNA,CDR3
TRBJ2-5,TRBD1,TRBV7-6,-,TGTGCCAGCAGCTTAGCTCCAGGGGGAGAGACCCAGTACTTC,CASSLAPGGETQYF
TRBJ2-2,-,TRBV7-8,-,TGTGCCAGCAGCTTACCAGGGAACAACGCTAACACCGGGGAGCTGTTTTTT,CASSLPGNNANTGELFF
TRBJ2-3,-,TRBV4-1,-,TGCGCCAGCAGCCCCCGGGACTCTATCACAGATACGCAGTATTTT,CASSPRDSITDTQYF
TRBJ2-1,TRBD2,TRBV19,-,TGTGCCAGTAGTATCCCCGGGACTAGCGGTTTGGATGAGCAGTTCTTC,CASSIPGTSGLDEQFF
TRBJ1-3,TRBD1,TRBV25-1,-,TGTGCCAGCAGTGATTCGGGGACAGGGGGCCCTGGAAACACCATATATTTT,CASSDSGTGGPGNTIYF
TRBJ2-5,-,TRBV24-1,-,TGTGCCACCAGGGATCGCCAACAAGAGACCCAGTACTTC,CATRDRQQETQYF
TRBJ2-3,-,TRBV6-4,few,TGTGCCAGCAGTGAGCGAGCGGGCCGGGATACGCAGTATTTT,CASSERAGRDTQYF
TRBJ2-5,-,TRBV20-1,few,TGCAGTGCTAGCCGGCCCGAAGAGACCCAGTACTTC,CSASRPEETQYF
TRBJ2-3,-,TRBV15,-,TGTGCCACCAGCAGAGACAGCACAGATACGCAGTATTTT,CATSRDSTDTQYF
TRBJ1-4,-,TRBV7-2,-,TGTGCCAGCAGCTTATATCCGACGTTCGAACCAACTAATGAAAAACTGTTTTTT,CASSLYPTFEPTNEKLFF
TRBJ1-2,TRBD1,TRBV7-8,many,TGTGCCAGCAGCTTAGATTGGGGACAGGTCGCATCTAACTATGGCTACACCTTC,CASSLDWGQVASNYGYTF
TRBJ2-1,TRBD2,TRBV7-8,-,TGTGCCAGCAGCTCCAAGAGGGACGGGGGGGACTACAATGAGCAGTTCTTC,CASSSKRDGGDYNEQFF
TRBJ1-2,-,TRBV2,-,TGTGCTATCGAGGGGGTTGACTATGGCTACACCTTC,CAIEGVDYGYTF
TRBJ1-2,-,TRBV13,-,TGTGCCAGCAGCGCCCGGGACGGCGTCGGGGTCCTGTATGGCTACACCTTC,CASSARDGVGVLYGYTF
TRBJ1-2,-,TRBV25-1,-,TGTGCCAGCAGTGAATGGGTAGTGGGTTTCGGCTATGGCTACACCTTC,CASSEWVVGFGYGYTF
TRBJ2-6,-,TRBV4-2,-,TGTGCCAGCAGCCCGATATCAGGGAGAAGCTCTGGGGCCAACGTCCTGACTTTC,CASSPISGRSSGANVLTF
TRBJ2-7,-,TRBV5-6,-,TGTGCCAGCAGCTTGGTGCGAGGGGATGGGGTCCGGTCCTACGAGCAGTACTTC,CASSLVRGDGVRSYEQYF
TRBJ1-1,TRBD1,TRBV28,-,TGTGCCAGCAGCCGTCTTGGACAGGGGGCGCCTGAAGCTTTCTTT,CASSRLGQGAPEAFF
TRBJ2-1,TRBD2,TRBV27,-,TGTGCCAGCAGTGGACTAGCGGATGGAGGTGATAATGAGCAGTTCTTC,CASSGLADGGDNEQFF
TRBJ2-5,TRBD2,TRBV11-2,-,TGTGCCAGCAGCTTACTAGCGGGGGGGGACCAAGAGACCCAGTACTTC,CASSLLAGGDQETQYF
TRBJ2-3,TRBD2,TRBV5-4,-,TGTACCAGCAGCGGGGGTCCACCGGGGACAGATACGCAGTATTTT,CTSSGGPPGTDTQYF
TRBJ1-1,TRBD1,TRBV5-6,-,TGTGCCAGCAGCCCACAGGGGGGTGGTGAAGCTTTCTTT,CASSPQGGGEAFF
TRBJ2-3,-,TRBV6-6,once,TGTGCCAGCAGAAACTACGGGTATCCAGATACGCAGTATTTT,CASRNYGYPDTQYF
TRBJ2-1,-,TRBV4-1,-,TGTGCCAGCAGCCAAGAAAGTGAGTCGGCTGAGCAGTTCTTC,CASSQESESAEQFF
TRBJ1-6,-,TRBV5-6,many,TGTGCCAGCAGCTTAGAAGGGATGGGGTTATATTCACCCCTCCACTTT,CASSLEGMGLYSPLHF
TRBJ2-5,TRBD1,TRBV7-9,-,TGTGCCAGCAGCACCACCGGGACAGGGGATGCGACCCAGTACTTC,CASSTTGTGDATQYF
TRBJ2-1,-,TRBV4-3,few,TGCGCCAGCAGCCACCGGGGGTACGGCAATGAGCAGTTCTTC,CASSHRGYGNEQFF
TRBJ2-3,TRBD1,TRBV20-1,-,TGCAGTGCTAGGGGGGACAGGAGGCTAAGGGGAGATACGCAGTATTTT,CSARGDRRLRGDTQYF
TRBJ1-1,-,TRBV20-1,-,TGCAGGGCCCTTCCCGGGGGAATCTCCATGAACACTGAAGCTTTCTTT,CRALPGGISMNTEAFF
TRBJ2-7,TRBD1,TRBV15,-,TGTGCCACCAGCAGAGACCGACAGGGTAACCTCTACGAGCAGTACTTC,CATSRDRQGNLYEQYF
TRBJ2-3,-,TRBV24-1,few,TGTGCGAGCCGGGACTCGACAGATACGCAGTATTTT,CASRDSTDTQYF
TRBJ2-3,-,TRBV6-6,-,TGTGCCAGCAGTTATGGCGGTCACACAGATACGCAGTATTTT,CASSYGGHTDTQYF
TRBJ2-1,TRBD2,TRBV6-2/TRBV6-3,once,TGTGCCAGCAGTTACGGCGGGGGGGATTCCTACAATGAGCAGTTCTTC,CASSYGGGDSYNEQFF
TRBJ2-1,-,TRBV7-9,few,TGTGCCAGCAGCTTACGATTGAGGCCGTACAATGAGCAGTTCTTC,CASSLRLRPYNEQFF
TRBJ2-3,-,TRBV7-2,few,TGTGCCAGCAGCTTAGAGCTCACCCCAAGCACAGATACGCAGTATTTT,CASSLELTPSTDTQYF
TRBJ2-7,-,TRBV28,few,TGTGCCAGCAGTTCTCATGGGGCCCACGAGCAGTACTTC,CASSSHGAHEQYF
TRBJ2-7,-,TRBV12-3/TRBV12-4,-,TGTGCCAGCACCCTAGGACAAAACGAGCAGTACTTC,CASTLGQNEQYF
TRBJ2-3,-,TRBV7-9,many,TGTGCCAGCAGCAACAGGGTATCTAGCACAGATACGCAGTATTTT,CASSNRVSSTDTQYF
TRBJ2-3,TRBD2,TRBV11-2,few,TGTGCCAGCAGCTCGATGAGGACTAGCGGGGGGACCCCCCCGCAGTATTTT,CASSSMRTSGGTPPQYF
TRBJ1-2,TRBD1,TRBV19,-,TGTGCCAGTAGCCGGACAGGGAAGGACTATGGCTACACCTTC,CASSRTGKDYGYTF
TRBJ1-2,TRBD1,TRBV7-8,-,TGTGCCAGCAGCCCAGGGGGGGACTATGGCTACACCTTC,CASSPGGDYGYTF
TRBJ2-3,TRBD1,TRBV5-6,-,TGTGCCAGCAGCTTTTGGGGCAGGGGGAACACAGATACGCAGTATTTT,CASSFWGRGNTDTQYF
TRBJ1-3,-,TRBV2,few,TGTGCCAGCAGTGAGGTCTGGGGAGAAGGAAACACCATATATTTT,CASSEVWGEGNTIYF
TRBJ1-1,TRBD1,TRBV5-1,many,TGCGCCAGCAGCTTACTACCCGGACAGGGGGCGAGAGTGCCTGAAGCTTTCTTT,CASSLLPGQGARVPEAFF
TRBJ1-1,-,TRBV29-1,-,TGCAGCGCTCTCGGACTGGCGGCTCACACTGAAGCTTTCTTT,CSALGLAAHTEAFF
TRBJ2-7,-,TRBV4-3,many,TGCGCCAGCAGCCAAGAGGTCGGCTCCGAGCAGTACTTC,CASSQEVGSEQYF
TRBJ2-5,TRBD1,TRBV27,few,TGTGCCAGCAGTCCCTTGACAGGGGGAATTTTCGAGAAGACCCAGTACTTC,CASSPLTGGIFEKTQYF
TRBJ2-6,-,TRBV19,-,TGTGCCAGTAGTATAGATCGAGTAATTATCTCTGGGGCCAACGTCCTGACTTTC,CASSIDRVIISGANVLTF
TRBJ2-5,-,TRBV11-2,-,TGTGCCAGCAGCTTAAGAGGGCTGACGGAGACCCAGTACTTC,CASSLRGLTETQYF
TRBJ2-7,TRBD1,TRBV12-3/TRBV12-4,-,TGTGCCAGTAACAGGGGAGCCTCCTACGAGCAGTACTTC,CASNRGASYEQYF